The present TCR beta chain was sequenced within a study of tumor and adjacent non-tumor tissue in lung cancer. Notes on the study in general: Tumor TCR diversity, when higher, was linked to shorter survival.

Of note for this clonotype: Its specificity is not known.

This sample's RNA came from whole unsorted tissue. Between August and November 2014, newly diagnosed, chemotherapy-naive lung cancer patients underwent thoracic surgery in China. Germline loops: CDR1 SQVTM, CDR2 ANQGSEA. Trimming took 8 bases from V and 2 from J; bases not matched to a gene: 7. This CDR3 contains 14 residues. Three rounds of nested PCR, following a modified ARM-PCR protocol, produced the TCRbeta library. Each CDR3 protein gets one entry after TCRdb re-called the multiplex PCR reads with MiXCR. The sample has under 150,000 distinct CDR3 sequences, 66% seen once. The specimen was lung tumor tissue. The chain combines TRBV29-1 with TRBJ2-2; TRBD1 agrees at 8 bases. This clonotype was obtained from a man aged 55 to 70 with small cell lung cancer. CDR3 nucleotides: TGCAGCATCTCAGGGGGCCCCAACACCGGGGAGCTGTTTTTT. Amino acids: CSISGGPNTGELFF.